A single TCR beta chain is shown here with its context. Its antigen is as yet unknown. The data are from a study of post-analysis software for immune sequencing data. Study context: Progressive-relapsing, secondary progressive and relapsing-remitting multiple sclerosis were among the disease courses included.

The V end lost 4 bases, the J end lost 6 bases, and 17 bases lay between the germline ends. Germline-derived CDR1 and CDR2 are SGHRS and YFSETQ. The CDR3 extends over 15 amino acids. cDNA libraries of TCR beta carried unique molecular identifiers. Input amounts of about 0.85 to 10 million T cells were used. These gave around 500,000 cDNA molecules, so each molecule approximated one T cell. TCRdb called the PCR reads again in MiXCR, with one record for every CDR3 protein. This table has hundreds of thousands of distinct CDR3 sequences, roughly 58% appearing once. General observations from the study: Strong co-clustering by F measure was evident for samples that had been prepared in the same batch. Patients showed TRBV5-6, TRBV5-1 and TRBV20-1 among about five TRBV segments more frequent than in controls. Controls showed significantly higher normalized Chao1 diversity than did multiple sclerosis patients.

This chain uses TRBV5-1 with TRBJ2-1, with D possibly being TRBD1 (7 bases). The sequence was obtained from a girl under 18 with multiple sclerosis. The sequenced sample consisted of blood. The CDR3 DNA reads TGCGCCAGCAGCCGCGACAGGGTCGGGAGCAATGAGCAGTTCTTC. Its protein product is CASSRDRVGSNEQFF. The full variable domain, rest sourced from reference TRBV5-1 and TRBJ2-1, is KAGVTQTPRYLIKTRGQQVTLSCSPISGHRSVSWYQQTPGQGLQFLFEYFSETQRNKGNFPGRFSGRQFSNSRSEMNVSTLELGDSALYLCASSRDRVGSNEQFFGPGTRLTVL.